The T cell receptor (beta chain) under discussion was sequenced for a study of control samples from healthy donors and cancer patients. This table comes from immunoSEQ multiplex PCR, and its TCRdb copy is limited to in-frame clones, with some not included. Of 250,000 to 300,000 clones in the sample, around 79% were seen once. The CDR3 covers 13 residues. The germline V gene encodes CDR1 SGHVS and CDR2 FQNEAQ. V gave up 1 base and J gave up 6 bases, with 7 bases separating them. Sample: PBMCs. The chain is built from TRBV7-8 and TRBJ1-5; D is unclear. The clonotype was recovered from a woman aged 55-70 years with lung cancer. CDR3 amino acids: CASSLEAGQPQHF. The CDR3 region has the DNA TGTGCCAGCAGCTTAGAAGCAGGTCAGCCCCAGCATTTT.